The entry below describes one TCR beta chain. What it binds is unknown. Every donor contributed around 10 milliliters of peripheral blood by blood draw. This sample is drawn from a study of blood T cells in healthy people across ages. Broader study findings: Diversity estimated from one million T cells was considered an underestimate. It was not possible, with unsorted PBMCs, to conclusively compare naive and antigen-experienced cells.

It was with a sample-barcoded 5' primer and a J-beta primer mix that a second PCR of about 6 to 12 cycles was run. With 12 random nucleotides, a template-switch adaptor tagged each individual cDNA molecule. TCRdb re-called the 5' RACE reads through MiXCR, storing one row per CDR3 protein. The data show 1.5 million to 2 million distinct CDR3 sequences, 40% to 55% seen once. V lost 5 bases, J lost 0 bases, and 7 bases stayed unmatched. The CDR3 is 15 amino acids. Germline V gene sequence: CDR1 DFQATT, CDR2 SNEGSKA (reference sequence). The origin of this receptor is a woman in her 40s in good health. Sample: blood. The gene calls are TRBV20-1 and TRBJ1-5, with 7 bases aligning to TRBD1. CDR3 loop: CSAFIQGISNQPQHF. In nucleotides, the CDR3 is TGCAGTGCTTTCATACAGGGGATTAGCAATCAGCCCCAGCATTTT.